This T cell receptor beta chain was identified in a study of cytomegalovirus exposure and HLA in healthy donors. Study-wide context: Approximately 200 million T cells yielded 100 million or so unique TCR beta sequences in earlier analysis. Study findings and constraints: There were three CMV-associated chains whose specificity for CMV antigens was confirmed in vitro.

CDR1 is SQVTM, CDR2 ANQGSEA, per germline. J lost 4 bases, V lost 3 bases, and 5 bases had no gene match. This CDR3 has 13 amino acids. PCR employed 60 Vbeta and 13 Jbeta primers. In the study's own analysis: As a later analysis found, there were 70 million to 80 million unique TCR beta chains, of which roughly 11 million were shared. Data came from immunoSEQ multiplex PCR; TCRdb stores just in-frame clones and leaves some out. V, J and clone size reflect that table, while D and trimming were determined from the DNA. Of about 140,000 clones listed, 65% to 80% were seen once; the top ten hold approximately 8.8%. As regards this clone: The target antigen is unknown.

The gene calls are TRBV29-1 and TRBJ1-1, with 7 bases matching TRBD1. The specimen sequenced was PBMCs. The receptor's source is a woman between 50 and 59 years old in good health and CMV-seropositive. CDR3 DNA: TGCAGCGTTGATACAGGGGTGGGCACTGAAGCTTTCTTT. It codes for CSVDTGVGTEAFF.